This entry concerns a single TCR beta chain. The antigen is undetermined. The data originate from a study of T cells in Graves' hyperthyroidism and ophthalmopathy. Looking at the study overall: Upon initial diagnosis and before any treatment, peripheral blood was collected.

RNA transcripts served as the template for amplifying TCR beta CDR3 regions. When the TCR CDR3 underwent first-round RT-PCR, the HTBI primer set was used. TCRdb re-called the multiplex PCR reads with MiXCR, one entry per CDR3 protein. Here the sample spans approximately 370,000 distinct CDR3 sequences, about a sixth being singletons. Germline CDR1 and CDR2: LNHDA and SQIVND (reference sequence). The CDR3 runs to 13 residues. After removal of 6 bases from V and 7 bases from J, the junction contained 6 bases not matched to a gene. Points from the study as a whole: Blood samples included most of the expanded thyroid clonotypes exceeding 0.001.

The PBMCs studied were ones that came from approximately 9.9 ml fresh peripheral blood. The receptor's source is a young woman with Graves' hyperthyroidism that later progressed to Graves' ophthalmopathy. The V gene is TRBV19, the J gene TRBJ1-1, with 9 bases aligning to TRBD1. Sequencing was carried out using blood. Here the CDR3 reads CASRGQGGFEAFF. The CDR3 nucleotides read TGTGCCAGTAGGGGACAGGGAGGGTTTGAAGCTTTCTTT.